This T cell receptor (beta chain) was profiled in a study of blood T cell repertoires in COVID-19. Overall study: COVID-19 samples collected from the United States, Italy and Spain covered acute and convalescent phases.

This clone has a handful of counts. In the original workflow: The authors estimated nucleated cell counts from reference gene primer amplification. Method: immunoSEQ multiplex PCR; TCRdb's copy keeps in-frame clones and lacks some. V, J and clone size are taken as reported in that table, and D and trimming were inferred from the DNA itself. The sample lists 100,000 to 150,000 clones; 70% to 75% were seen once. Trimming removed 0 bases at V and 6 bases at J, with 18 bases between. Germline assignment: CDR1 SGHDN and CDR2 FVKESK. The CDR3 totals 16 residues. The sample taken for sequencing was peripheral blood. The V gene is TRBV14, the J gene TRBJ2-7; possible D gene TRBD2, 5 bases. The clonotype comes from a man aged 55 to 70 with acute or convalescent COVID-19. The CDR3 sequence: CASSQDRARVEVEQYF. CDR3 nucleotides: TGTGCCAGCAGCCAAGATCGGGCTAGGGTGGAGGTCGAGCAGTACTTC.